This TCR beta chain was sequenced for a study of cytomegalovirus exposure and HLA in healthy donors. The study's findings and limits: V segments that were indistinguishable, TRBV6-2 and TRBV6-3 among them, were omitted from analysis. Analysis was performed later, and it showed HLA-associated TCR beta chains to be more clonally expanded than equally common others. Later analysis identified a missense DCLRE1C variant that was linked to TCR beta V- and J-gene trimming.

As for this clone: Its specificity is not known.

The PCR employed 60 Vbeta primers together with 13 Jbeta primers. The repertoire was sequenced with immunoSEQ multiplex PCR; TCRdb's copy has only in-frame clones and lacks some. The profile shows around 130,000 clones, about 76% of them singletons. From germline, CDR1 is SNHLY and CDR2 FYNNEI. Trimming pared 4 bases from V and 6 bases from J, leaving 19 bases between. CDR3 size: 15 residues. Donors sampled were nominally healthy, though unrecorded immune exposures were likely. The source material was PBMCs. The rearrangement joins TRBV2 to TRBJ2-7, with D maybe TRBD2 (5 bases). The TCR originated in a man in his forties in good health and CMV-seropositive. CDR3 region: CASSARGATYVEQYF. The CDR3 bases are TGTGCCAGCAGTGCCCGGGGTGCTACCTACGTCGAGCAGTACTTC.